This is a list of T cell receptor beta chains from one sample in a study of control samples from healthy donors and cancer patients. Sequenced by immunoSEQ multiplex PCR; TCRdb stores in-frame clones only, minus some. Among 130,000 or so clones, 94% were seen once, and the ten largest hold under 15%. Sequenced input: blood. The receptors come from a man aged 35 to 55 in good health. Both conserved end residues are part of each CDR3. D genes are given only for firm matches. Clone size is not always given. Where it is, it says once, few, many or a class for expanded clones.

J,V,D,size,length,DNA,CDR3
TRBJ2-7,TRBV5-1,TRBD2,-,17,TGCGCCAGCAGCCCGGGGGCTAGCGGGAGGGCCGATCACGAGCAGTACTTC,CASSPGASGRADHEQYF
TRBJ1-2,TRBV6-6,-,-,16,TGTGCCAGCAGTTACTCGATTGACAGAGAAAAGTATGGCTACACCTTC,CASSYSIDREKYGYTF
TRBJ1-3,TRBV12-5,-,-,18,TGTGCTAGTGGTTTGGTAATTCGTCGGGGGGCGCCTGGAAACACCATATATTTT,CASGLVIRRGAPGNTIYF
TRBJ1-4,TRBV27,TRBD1,-,16,TGTGCCAGCAGTTTATTTATGGACAGGGAGGGCGAAAAACTGTTTTTT,CASSLFMDREGEKLFF
TRBJ2-7,TRBV6-6,TRBD2,-,15,TGTGCCAGCAGCCAACTAGCGGGAGTGGCTTACGAGCAGTACTTC,CASSQLAGVAYEQYF
TRBJ1-2,TRBV6-5,TRBD1,-,14,TGTGCCAGCACCGGACAGGGAGCGGAGGTTGGCTACACCTTC,CASTGQGAEVGYTF
TRBJ2-5,TRBV27,TRBD2,-,14,TGTGCCAGCAGTGACGGGACTACCCCAGAGACCCAGTACTTC,CASSDGTTPETQYF
TRBJ2-5,TRBV2,-,-,12,TGTGCCAGCAGTATGAGTCAAGAGACCCAGTACTTC,CASSMSQETQYF
TRBJ1-5,TRBV27,-,-,16,TGTGCCAGCAGTTTTAGTCGGGTCAACTCTAATCAGCCCCAGCATTTT,CASSFSRVNSNQPQHF
TRBJ1-4,TRBV7-3,TRBD1,-,15,TGTGCCAGCAGCTTAGGGACAGGGGGAGGTGAAAAACTGTTTTTT,CASSLGTGGGEKLFF
TRBJ2-3,TRBV29-1,-,-,14,TGCAGCGCGGCCTTAGCGGCGAGGACAGATACGCAGTATTTT,CSAALAARTDTQYF
TRBJ2-1,TRBV15,-,-,14,TGTGCCACCCTCGAGGGGGGGCGGGTCAATGAGCAGTTCTTC,CATLEGGRVNEQFF
TRBJ2-3,TRBV25-1,-,once,15,TGTGCCAGCACGAGGAGGGAGTTTAACAAAGATACGCAGTATTTT,CASTRREFNKDTQYF
TRBJ2-7,TRBV19,TRBD2,-,19,TGTGCCAGTAGGCGACCGGGACTAGCGGGCTTCTACCCTCCCTACGAGCAGTACTTC,CASRRPGLAGFYPPYEQYF
TRBJ2-7,TRBV7-6,TRBD1,-,15,TGTGCCAGCAGCTTATCGGACAGGGCCCCCTACGAGCAGTACTTC,CASSLSDRAPYEQYF
TRBJ2-5,TRBV2,-,once,15,TGTGCCAGCAGCGGGAGTTGGGGGTACCAAGAGACCCAGTACTTC,CASSGSWGYQETQYF
TRBJ2-7,TRBV24-1,TRBD1,-,13,TGTGCCACCAGGGGGACAGGGTCCTACGAGCAGTACTTC,CATRGTGSYEQYF
TRBJ2-2,TRBV24-1,TRBD1,-,15,TGTGCCACCAGTGATTACAGGGGAAGCACCGGGGAGCTGTTTTTT,CATSDYRGSTGELFF
TRBJ1-1,TRBV5-5,TRBD1,-,16,TGTGCCAGCAGCTTGGGTCCGCGACAGGGGAACACTGAAGCTTTCTTT,CASSLGPRQGNTEAFF
TRBJ1-2,TRBV2,TRBD1,-,13,TGTGCCAGCAGTGCGACAGGGGACTATGGCTACACCTTC,CASSATGDYGYTF
TRBJ2-2,TRBV30,-,-,15,TGTGCCTGGAGTCGGGCTAGCGAAGACACCGGGGAGCTGTTTTTT,CAWSRASEDTGELFF
TRBJ1-1,TRBV6-5,TRBD1,-,13,TGTGCCAGCACCAGGGGGTGGGACACTGAAGCTTTCTTT,CASTRGWDTEAFF
TRBJ1-5,TRBV6-5,TRBD1,-,15,TGTGCCAGCGGCGCCGGGACAGGGCACAATCAGCCCCAGCATTTT,CASGAGTGHNQPQHF
TRBJ1-1,TRBV28,-,-,13,TGTGCCAGCAGCTACAGGGCGAACACTGAAGCTTTCTTT,CASSYRANTEAFF
TRBJ1-2,TRBV5-1,-,-,13,TGCGCCAGCAGCTTTGGCGCACTCTATGGCTACACCTTC,CASSFGALYGYTF